The clone carrying this T cell receptor (beta chain) was counted only a few times. Read sequence stops 3 residues before the CDR3 end, and the germline J gene provides the missing end. The sample comes from a study of T cell clonality in common variable immunodeficiency. Germline values: CDR1 SGHNT, CDR2 YYREEE (reference sequence). The CDR3 consists of 14 residues. The V and J ends lost 3 bases and 2 bases respectively, with 12 bases between them. The method was immunoSEQ multiplex PCR; TCRdb's version includes in-frame clones alone and lacks a portion of them. The sample shows about 66,000 clones, no singletons; the ten largest hold about 1.7%.

The clonotype comes from a person aged 18 to 75 in good health. The chain recombines TRBV5-4 with TRBJ2-7; D is perhaps TRBD2 (5 bases). The specimen was peripheral blood mononuclear cells. This CDR3 is CASSSRTAPYEQYF. The sequenced CDR3 bases are TGTGCCAGCAGCTCGCGGACTGCCCCCTACGAG.